A single sample is the source of the 9 T cell receptor beta chains below, sequenced in a study of T cells in Graves' hyperthyroidism and ophthalmopathy. Amplified TCR beta CDR3 regions came from RNA transcripts. The TCR CDR3 first-round RT-PCR relied on the HTBI primer set. TCRdb analysed the multiplex PCR reads with MiXCR anew, one entry per CDR3 protein. The table records about 200,000 distinct CDR3 sequences, about 15% of them present only once. Sequenced sample: blood. Receptors were obtained from a woman aged 45-60 years with Graves' hyperthyroidism.

This clonotype appeared a single time. With a much larger clone just one base away, this may be a read error. The V and J genes are TRBV25-1 and TRBJ1-1; 8 nucleotides agree with TRBD1. From germline, CDR1 is MGHDK and CDR2 SYGVNS. The CDR3 loop spans 12 amino acids. The CDR3 here is CPTGQGNTEAFF. CDR3 coding DNA: TGTCCCACAGGACAGGGTAACACTGAAGCTTTCTTT.

The rearrangement links TRBV7-9 to TRBJ2-3; maybe TRBD1 (6 bases). Trimming removed 2 bases from V and 4 bases from J, with 13 bases in between. This CDR3 comprises 15 residues. The V gene's germline CDR1 is SEHNR and CDR2 FQNEAQ (reference sequence). CDR3 region: CASSLTGFQADTQYF. DNA of the CDR3: TGTGCCAGCAGCTTAACAGGGTTTCAAGCAGATACGCAGTATTTT.

This clonotype was counted ten times or more. This chain joins TRBV28 and TRBJ1-5; unclear D gene. V was cut by 3 bases and J by 8 bases, with 11 bases left in between. Per the germline V gene, CDR1 is MDHEN and CDR2 is SYDVKM. The CDR3 loop spans 13 amino acids. DNA for the CDR3: TGTGCCAGCAGTTTCAAAGGATTCGAGCCCCAGCATTTT. Protein: CASSFKGFEPQHF.

This sequence joins TRBV7-6 and TRBJ1-3, with D uncertain. CDR3 length: 16 amino acids. Germline V gene data show CDR1 as SGHVS and CDR2 as FNYEAQ. V lost 2 bases to trimming and J lost 0 bases, with 11 bases between them. The CDR3 nucleotides are TGTGCCAGCAGCTTATTTGAGGGCCACTCTGGAAACACCATATATTTT. It codes for CASSLFEGHSGNTIYF.

This chain uses TRBV20-1 with TRBJ2-7; TRBD2 might be the D (5 bases). The CDR3 length is 13 residues. Trimming stripped 3 bases from V and 7 bases from J, with 16 bases between. Germline assignment: CDR1 DFQATT and CDR2 SNEGSKA (reference sequence). In nucleotides, the CDR3 is TGCAGTGCTAGCGAGGCGGACTTGGGGGAGCAGTACTTC. Translated: CSASEADLGEQYF.

This clonotype appeared many times. CDR3 nucleotide sequence: TGCAGTGCTAGAGGAAGAGGGCTCCTTGGCTACGAGCAGTACTTC. Amino acids: CSARGRGLLGYEQYF. The gene calls are TRBV20-1 and TRBJ2-7; maybe TRBD2 (5 bases). The CDR3 is 15 amino acids. V was cut by 1 base and J by 3 bases, with 16 bases left in between. CDR1 is DFQATT and CDR2 is SNEGSKA in the germline V gene (reference sequence).

This clonotype was counted a single time. The chain is built from TRBV6-1 and TRBJ1-4; D uncertain. V was cut by 5 bases and J by 6 bases, with 16 bases left in between. This CDR3 region has 15 residues. Per germline, CDR1 MNHNS and CDR2 SASEGT. The chain's CDR3 is CASSPPVGFYEKLFF. DNA for the CDR3: TGTGCCAGCAGTCCCCCGGTGGGGTTCTATGAAAAACTGTTTTTT.

This clonotype was counted between two and nine times. The chain carries TRBV28 and TRBJ1-4; unclear D gene. CDR3 length: 13 residues. V was cut by 2 bases and J by 10 bases, with 11 bases left in between. Germline V CDR1 and CDR2: MDHEN, SYDVKM. CDR3 in amino acids: CASSLLSRGKLFF. The CDR3 DNA reads TGTGCCAGCAGTTTACTTTCGAGAGGAAAACTGTTTTTT.

This clonotype came up a few times. The V and J genes are TRBV11-1 and TRBJ1-2; no clear D gene. The germline V gene has CDR1 SGHAT and CDR2 FQDESV (reference sequence). V was pared by 5 bases and J by 5 bases, with 15 bases between. The CDR3 has 14 amino acids. CDR3 sequence (DNA): TGTGCCAGCAGCCCGTTCGGCAGCTCATATGGCTACACCTTC. The encoded protein is CASSPFGSSYGYTF.